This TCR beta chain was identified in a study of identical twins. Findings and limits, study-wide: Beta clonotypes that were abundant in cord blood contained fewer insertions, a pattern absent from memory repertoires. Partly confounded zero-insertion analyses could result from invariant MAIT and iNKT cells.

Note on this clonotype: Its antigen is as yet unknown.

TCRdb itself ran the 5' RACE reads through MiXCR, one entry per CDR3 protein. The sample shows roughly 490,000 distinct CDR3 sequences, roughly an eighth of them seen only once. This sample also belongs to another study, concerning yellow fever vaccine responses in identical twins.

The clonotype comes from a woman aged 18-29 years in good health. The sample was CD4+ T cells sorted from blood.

Written as DNA, the CDR3 is TGTGCCAGCAGTTTAGGGGCCGCGACCTACAATGAGCAGTTCTTC. This translates into CASSLGAATYNEQFF. The chain employs TRBV9 and TRBJ2-1, with D possibly being TRBD1 (5 bases). The CDR3 loop spans 15 amino acids. CDR1 is SGDLS, CDR2 YYNGEE, per germline. V was pared by 5 bases and J by 2 bases, with 14 bases between.